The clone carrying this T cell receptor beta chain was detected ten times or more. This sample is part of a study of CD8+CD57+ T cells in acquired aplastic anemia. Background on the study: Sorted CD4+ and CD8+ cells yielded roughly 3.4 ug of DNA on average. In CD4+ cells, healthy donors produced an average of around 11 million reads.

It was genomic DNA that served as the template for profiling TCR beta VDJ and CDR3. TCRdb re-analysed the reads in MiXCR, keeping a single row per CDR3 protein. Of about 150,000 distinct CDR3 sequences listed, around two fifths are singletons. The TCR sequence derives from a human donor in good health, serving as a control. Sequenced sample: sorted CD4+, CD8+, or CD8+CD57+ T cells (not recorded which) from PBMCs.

The CDR3 protein is CASSSLGRKNNEQYF. The DNA for the CDR3 is TGCGCCAGCAGCTCGCTCGGTCGCAAGAACAACGAGCAGTACTTC. The V call is TRBV5-1, the J call TRBJ2-7; D not certain. Germline values: CDR1 SGHRS, CDR2 YFSETQ. V lost 3 bases and J 5 bases, leaving 18 bases between the germline ends. The CDR3 totals 15 residues.